The T cell receptor beta chain under discussion was sequenced for a study of T cell responses to AZD1222 COVID-19 vaccine. The study, taken as a whole, reports: The sample set comprised mostly white British donors with more females, and clonal diversity was possibly underestimated.

To note about this clone: The target antigen is unknown.

Sequencing used immunoSEQ multiplex PCR; TCRdb keeps in-frame clones, though not all of them. This sample carries approximately 120,000 clones, 85% to 90% of them seen once, and the ten largest clones take over 8.5%. Germline CDR1 and CDR2: LGHDT and YNNKEL (reference sequence). The CDR3 consists of 21 residues. The junction had 22 bases not matched to a gene; V was cut back by 4 bases and J by 1 base. This receptor was identified in an adult in good health. The chain is built from TRBV3-1 (or the pseudogene TRBV3-2) and TRBJ2-1; 7 bases are a match to TRBD2. The sample was peripheral blood, taken on day 0 of MenACWY control vaccination. The CDR3 region is CASSPTWGRPGRGSSYNEQFF. The CDR3 DNA follows: TGTGCCAGCAGCCCGACGTGGGGTCGTCCCGGGCGGGGGAGTTCCTACAATGAGCAGTTCTTC.